This paragraph covers one TCR beta chain sequence. TCRdb keeps only in-frame clones here, not all; method: immunoSEQ multiplex PCR. Of under 85,000 clones in the sample, about 85% were seen once. These data are taken from a study of blood T cell repertoires in COVID-19. Study at large: In each case, the material was cDNA or gDNA derived from T cells, B-cell-depleted T cells, or PBMCs.

Germline CDR1 is LGHDT and CDR2 is YNNKEL (reference sequence). The CDR3 is 14 residues long. The V and J ends lost 2 bases and 6 bases, in that order; junction bases with no gene match: 4. The chain employs TRBV3-1 (or the pseudogene TRBV3-2) and TRBJ1-1; 9 positions agree with TRBD1. The source material was peripheral blood. The TCR originated in a man older than 75 with acute or convalescent COVID-19. CDR3 nucleotides: TGTGCCAGCAGCCAATTGGACAGGGGCGCTGAAGCTTTCTTT. It codes for CASSQLDRGAEAFF.